One and the same sample provided the 23 T cell receptor beta chains below, sequenced in a study of molecular identifiers for immune sequencing clone quantification (dated by TCRdb to the late 2010s). Library prep was done by PCR. Instrument used: NextSeq 500. The public reads were quality trimmed at Q25 with fastp and then assembled into clones with MiXCR by TCRdb, keeping productive beta chains. Entries that share a CDR3 protein sequence are merged under the most common genes and DNA. The sample table records a few hundred thousand distinct CDR3 sequences; roughly a quarter of these occur just once. Of the sample, 0.65% to 0.95% is held by the ten largest clones. The sample consisted of naive CD8+ T cells from blood, with Jurkat cell RNA spiked in. The cell subset or site label for this specimen denotes: FACS-sorted CD8+CD4-CCR7+CD45RA+ naive T cells. These receptors were obtained from a human donor in good health. Some libraries in this study had Jurkat cell RNA spiked in.

The genes are TRBV7-9 and TRBJ2-7; possible D gene TRBD1, 5 bases. The germline V gene has CDR1 SEHNR and CDR2 FQNEAQ (reference sequence). The CDR3 runs 15 residues. V lost 2 bases and J 2 bases, leaving 13 bases between the germline ends. The CDR3 DNA sequence: TGTGCCAGCAGCTTATCAGGGTACGTGGCCTACGAGCAGTACTTC. It codes for CASSLSGYVAYEQYF. Drawing the rest from reference TRBV7-9 and TRBJ2-7, the complete variable domain is DTGVSQNPRHKITKRGQNVTFRCDPISEHNRLYWYRQTLGQGPEFLTYFQNEAQLEKSRLLSDRFSAERPKGSFSTLEIQRTEQGDSAMYLCASSLSGYVAYEQYFGPGTRLTVT.

The chain employs TRBV30 and TRBJ1-1; D might be TRBD1 (5 bases). Germline-derived CDR1 and CDR2 are GTSNPN and SVGIG (reference sequence). This CDR3 has 13 residues. The ends were cut back, 4 bases at V and 1 base at J, with 10 bases in the middle. CDR3 amino acids: CAWTPTANTEAFF. CDR3 nucleotide sequence: TGTGCCTGGACCCCGACAGCGAACACTGAAGCTTTCTTT.

This clonotype showed up many times. Here the CDR3 DNA reads TGTGCCAGCAGCCTCCGACAGGGATGGGGCACAGATACGCAGTATTTT. This encodes CASSLRQGWGTDTQYF. V usage is TRBV7-9 and J usage is TRBJ2-3; 7 nucleotides align to TRBD1. Germline V gene data show CDR1 as SEHNR and CDR2 as FQNEAQ (reference sequence). V lost 5 bases to trimming and J lost 1 base; unmatched junction nucleotides: 9. The CDR3 spans 16 residues.

This clonotype showed up just a few times. The chain is built from TRBV5-8 and TRBJ2-7; D unresolved. Germline V gives CDR1 SGHTS, CDR2 YDEGEE. The V and J ends lost 0 bases and 0 bases respectively, with 7 bases between them. This CDR3 is built from 14 residues. The CDR3 protein is CASSLDPNSYEQYF. The CDR3 DNA reads TGTGCCAGCAGCTTGGATCCAAACTCCTACGAGCAGTACTTC. Using reference TRBV5-8 and TRBJ2-7 for the parts outside the CDR3, the full variable domain is EAGVTQSPTHLIKTRGQQATLRCSPISGHTSVYWYQQALGLGLQFLLWYDEGEERNRGNFPPRFSGRQFPNYSSELNVNALELEDSALYLCASSLDPNSYEQYFGPGTRLTVT.

In this sample, this clonotype turned up a few times. V is TRBV7-9 and J is TRBJ2-5, with 7 bases matching TRBD1. Unmatched junction bases numbered 8, after V lost 5 bases and J lost 5 bases. In germline, CDR1 is SEHNR, CDR2 FQNEAQ (reference sequence). The CDR3 sequence is 14 residues long. The CDR3 DNA follows: TGTGCCAGCAGCCCTCGGACAGGTCGGGAGACCCAGTACTTC. It yields the protein CASSPRTGRETQYF.

As concerns this clonotype: At one boundary the junction diverges from the germline segment, which might be a read error. The chain joins TRBV5-5 to TRBJ1-5; TRBD1 aligns across 9 bases. CDR3 length equals 16 residues. Germline assignment: CDR1 SGHKS and CDR2 YYEKEE (reference sequence). The CDR3 protein is CASSLVGTGYNQPQHF. CDR3 nucleotides: TGTGCCAGCAGCTTGGTGGGGACAGGGTATAATCAGCCCCAGCACTTT.

There are a few counts of this clonotype. The chain links TRBV5-4 to TRBJ2-2; 12 bases fit TRBD2. Losses at the gene ends were 4 bases for V and 5 bases for J; bases not matched to a gene: 6. CDR3 length: 16 amino acids. CDR1 is SGHNT, CDR2 YYREEE, per germline (reference sequence). The CDR3: CASSTTSGSLTGELFF. CDR3 DNA: TGTGCCAGCAGCACGACTAGCGGGAGTCTTACCGGGGAGCTGTTTTTT.

This clonotype showed up many times. The rearrangement joins TRBV27 to TRBJ1-4; possible D gene TRBD1, 5 bases. The CDR3 is 15 amino acids. The V gene's germline CDR1 is MNHEY and CDR2 SMNVEV (reference sequence). V was trimmed by 0 bases and J by 8 bases, leaving 13 bases between them. The chain's CDR3 is CASSLSFRGGEKLFF. DNA of the CDR3: TGTGCCAGCAGTTTATCGTTTCGGGGCGGCGAAAAACTGTTTTTT.

This chain joins TRBV6-2 or TRBV6-3 and TRBJ2-5, with 11 bases fitting TRBD2. The CDR3 totals 20 residues. Per germline, CDR1 MNHEY and CDR2 SVGEGT. Trimming cost V 0 bases and J 1 base; bases outside gene matches: 13. The CDR3 protein is CASSYSGTSGYLGSQETQYF. CDR3 DNA: TGTGCCAGCAGTTACTCCGGGACTAGCGGCTACCTAGGATCCCAAGAGACCCAGTACTTC.

The table lists this clonotype with a few counts. The V gene is TRBV27, the J gene TRBJ1-1; 7 bases agree with TRBD1. The CDR3 totals 14 residues. CDR1 and CDR2 (germline): MNHEY, SMNVEV (reference sequence). J gave up 5 bases and V 2 bases, and 5 bases lay outside the gene matches. CDR3 protein: CASSLTGARTEAFF. The CDR3 DNA is TGTGCCAGCAGTTTAACAGGGGCGCGGACTGAAGCTTTCTTT.

V usage is TRBV11-2 and J usage is TRBJ2-7, with unresolved D. The length of the CDR3 is 14 residues. Trimming took off 5 bases at V and 0 bases at J, with 11 bases between the two ends. Germline V gives CDR1 SGHAT, CDR2 FQNNGV. CDR3 loop: CASSIAVDSYEQYF. The CDR3 DNA is TGTGCCAGCAGCATCGCCGTAGACTCCTACGAGCAGTACTTC.

As concerns this clonotype: With a much larger clone just one base away, this may be a read error. V gene TRBV6-5 combines with J gene TRBJ1-4; unclear D gene. This CDR3 is 15 amino acids long. Germline V gene lookup returns CDR1 MNHEY and CDR2 SVGAGI. Trimming took 6 bases from V and 8 from J, leaving 19 bases between them. This CDR3 is CASSPFEGIIEKLFF. As DNA, the CDR3 is TGTGCCAGCAGCCCTTTTGAGGGCATAATAGAAAAACTGTTTTTT.

This clonotype was found many times. The chain uses TRBV6-2 or TRBV6-3 and TRBJ1-5; unclear D gene. The CDR3 is 13 residues long. Germline V gene data show CDR1 as MNHEY and CDR2 as SVGEGT. V was trimmed by 4 bases and J by 3 bases, leaving 7 bases between them. CDR3 protein: CASSSDYNQPQHF. In nucleotides, the CDR3 is TGTGCCAGCAGTTCGGATTACAATCAGCCCCAGCATTTT.

This rearrangement joins TRBV29-1 to TRBJ2-3; possible D gene TRBD1, 5 bases. The CDR3 consists of 17 residues. Per germline, CDR1 SQVTM and CDR2 ANQGSEA. V lost 6 bases and J 0 bases, leaving 22 bases between the germline ends. The CDR3 loop reads CSVSGHQGPPSTDTQYF. In nucleotides, the CDR3 is TGCAGCGTGAGTGGGCACCAGGGTCCTCCTAGCACAGATACGCAGTATTTT.

The rearrangement joins TRBV6-2 or TRBV6-3 to TRBJ2-3; D may be TRBD2 (6 bases). V was shortened by 6 bases and J by 4 bases, with 17 bases between the two germline ends. Germline lookup yields CDR1 MNHEY and CDR2 SVGEGT. CDR3 length equals 15 residues. The CDR3 DNA follows: TGTGCCAGCAGCCCCGGGGGAAGTTCGGCAGATACGCAGTATTTT. This sequence encodes CASSPGGSSADTQYF.

This clonotype was detected many times. The V and J genes are TRBV7-2 and TRBJ2-3; D might be TRBD2 (5 bases). Germline assignment: CDR1 SGHTA and CDR2 FQGNSA. This CDR3 has 15 residues. V shed 4 bases and J shed 4 bases, with 15 bases lying between them. The DNA for the CDR3 is TGTGCCAGCAGCTCTTTCGGACTCTTCTCAGATACGCAGTATTTT. Encoded protein: CASSSFGLFSDTQYF.

J is TRBJ2-2 and V is TRBV3-1, with D perhaps TRBD2 (5 bases). CDR3 size: 14 residues. Germline V gene data show CDR1 as LGHDT and CDR2 as YNNKEL (reference sequence). V gave up 3 bases and J gave up 4 bases, with 9 bases separating them. CDR3 nucleotides: TGTGCCAGCAGCCAGGCGACTATCACCGGGGAGCTGTTTTTT. Its protein product is CASSQATITGELFF.

This clonotype came up once. This sequence may be a read error, since a much larger clone differs from it by one base. J is TRBJ1-1 and V is TRBV2, with TRBD1 as a possible D gene (6 bases). The CDR3 totals 17 residues. In germline, CDR1 is SNHLY, CDR2 FYNNEI. V dropped 3 bases and J dropped 0 bases, with 17 bases sitting between them. This CDR3 reads CASSDWGDIYVNTEAFF. In DNA, the CDR3 is TGTGCCAGCAGTGATTGGGGGGACATCTACGTGAACACTGAAGCTTTCTTT.

In regard to this clonotype: The conserved phenylalanine or tryptophan normally closing the CDR3 is absent here, so this likely arose from a read error. J is TRBJ1-1 and V is TRBV29-1; D ambiguous. The CDR3 contains 11 residues. Germline CDR1 SQVTM, CDR2 ANQGSEA. Trimming cost V 1 base and J 4 bases, with 4 bases left between them. In nucleotides, the CDR3 is TGCAGCGTTGAAGCGGGCACTGAAGCTTTCTTA. It encodes CSVEAGTEAFL.

The chain carries TRBV7-9 and TRBJ1-2, with D possibly TRBD1 on 6 matching bases. CDR3 length: 15 residues. Trimming took 8 bases from V and 4 from J, leaving 20 bases between them. Germline V gives CDR1 SEHNR, CDR2 FQNEAQ (reference sequence). The CDR3 DNA is TGTGCCAGCCGCCCGCCCGAAACAGGGATCTATGGCTACACCTTC. It is translated as CASRPPETGIYGYTF.

Many counts were recorded for this clonotype. V usage is TRBV12-3 or TRBV12-4 and J usage is TRBJ2-5; 9 nucleotides align to TRBD2. The V segment lost 6 bases and the J segment 1 base; nucleotides outside the gene matches: 6. The length of the CDR3 is 15 residues. Here the CDR3 DNA reads TGTGCCAGCAGCCCGAGTAGCGGGGGCCAAGAGACCCAGTACTTC. It specifies CASSPSSGGQETQYF.

Of note for this clonotype: Given a much more abundant clone one base away, this may be a read error. The chain links TRBV4-3 to TRBJ1-1, with 9 bases lining up with TRBD1. There are 14 residues in the CDR3. CDR1 and CDR2 (germline): LGHNA, YSLEER. J gave up 3 bases and V 4 bases, and 3 bases lay outside the gene matches. The CDR3 DNA follows: TGCGCCAGCAGCCCTGACAGGGGGTACACTGAAGCTTTCTTT. It specifies CASSPDRGYTEAFF.

As concerns this clonotype: One junction end disagrees with the germline gene, perhaps due to a read error. This chain joins TRBV5-3 and TRBJ1-1; D remains ambiguous. Being an ORF, TRBV5-3 has a function that is uncertain. The CDR3 is 14 amino acids. CDR3 region: CASSLNWGRSEAFF. The CDR3, as DNA: TGTGCCAGCAGCTTGAATTGGGGAAGGTCTGAAGCTTTCTTT.